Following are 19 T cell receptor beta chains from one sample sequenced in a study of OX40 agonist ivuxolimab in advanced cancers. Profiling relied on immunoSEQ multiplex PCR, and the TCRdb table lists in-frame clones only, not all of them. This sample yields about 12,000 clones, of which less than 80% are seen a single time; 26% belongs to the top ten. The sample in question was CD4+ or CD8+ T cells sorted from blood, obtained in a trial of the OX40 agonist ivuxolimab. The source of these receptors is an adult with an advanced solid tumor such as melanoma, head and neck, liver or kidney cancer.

CDR3 loop: CASRTGGVREKLFF. The CDR3 nucleotides are TGTGCCAGCAGGACAGGGGGCGTCAGGGAAAAACTGTTTTTT. This chain uses TRBV5-8 with TRBJ1-4; TRBD1 agrees at 10 bases. The CDR3 loop spans 14 amino acids. Germline V CDR1 and CDR2: SGHTS, YDEGEE. The J segment lost 8 bases and the V segment lost 5 bases, leaving 6 bases of the junction unmatched.

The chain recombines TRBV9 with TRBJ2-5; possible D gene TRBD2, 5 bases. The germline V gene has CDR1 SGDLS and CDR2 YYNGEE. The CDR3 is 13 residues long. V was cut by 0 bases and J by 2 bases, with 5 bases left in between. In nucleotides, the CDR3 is TGTGCCAGCAGCGTAGGGGAGCAAGAGACCCAGTACTTC. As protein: CASSVGEQETQYF.

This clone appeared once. CDR3 DNA sequence: TGTGCCAGCAGTTACTTGGGCGACCCCGGCACAGATACGCAGTATTTT. Translating it yields CASSYLGDPGTDTQYF. V is TRBV6-6 and J is TRBJ2-3; D is unresolved. The germline V and J ends were trimmed by 1 base and 1 base, with 12 bases remaining between them. Germline V gene sequence: CDR1 MNHNY, CDR2 SVGAGI (reference sequence). The length of the CDR3 is 16 residues.

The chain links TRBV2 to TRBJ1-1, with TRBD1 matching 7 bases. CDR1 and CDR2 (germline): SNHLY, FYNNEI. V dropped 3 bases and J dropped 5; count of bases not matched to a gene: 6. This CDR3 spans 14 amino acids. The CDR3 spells CASSEVGGDTEAFF. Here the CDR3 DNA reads TGTGCCAGCAGTGAGGTAGGGGGCGATACTGAAGCTTTCTTT. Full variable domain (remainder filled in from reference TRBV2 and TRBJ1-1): EPEVTQTPSHQVTQMGQEVILRCVPISNHLYFYWYRQILGQKVEFLVSFYNNEISEKSEIFDDQFSVERPDGSNFTLKIRSTKLEDSAMYFCASSEVGGDTEAFFGQGTRLTVV.

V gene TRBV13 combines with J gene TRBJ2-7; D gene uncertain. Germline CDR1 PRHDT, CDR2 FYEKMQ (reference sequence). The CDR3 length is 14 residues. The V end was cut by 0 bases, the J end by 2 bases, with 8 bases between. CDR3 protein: CASSLGLKAYEQYF. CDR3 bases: TGTGCCAGCAGCTTAGGATTAAAGGCCTACGAGCAGTACTTC.

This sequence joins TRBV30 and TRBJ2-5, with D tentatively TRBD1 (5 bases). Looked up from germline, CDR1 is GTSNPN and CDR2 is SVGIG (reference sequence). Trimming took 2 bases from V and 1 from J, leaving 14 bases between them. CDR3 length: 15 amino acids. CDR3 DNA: TGTGCCTGGAGTCCACTCGGGCAGGGCCAAGAGACCCAGTACTTC. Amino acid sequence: CAWSPLGQGQETQYF.

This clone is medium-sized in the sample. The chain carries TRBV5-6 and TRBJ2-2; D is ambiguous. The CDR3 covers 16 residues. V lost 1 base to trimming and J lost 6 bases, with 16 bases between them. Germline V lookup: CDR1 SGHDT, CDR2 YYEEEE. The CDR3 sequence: CASSLSPRAGPGELFF. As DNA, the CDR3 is TGTGCCAGCAGCTTGTCCCCCCGGGCAGGACCCGGGGAGCTGTTTTTT.

This CDR3 is CASSSTAGGVNEQFF. The DNA of the CDR3 is TGTGCCAGCAGCTCGACCGCCGGGGGGGTCAATGAGCAGTTCTTC. The rearrangement joins TRBV7-2 to TRBJ2-1; 8 nucleotides match TRBD2. Per the germline V gene, CDR1 is SGHTA and CDR2 is FQGNSA. The CDR3 is 15 amino acids. Trimming cost V 4 bases and J 6 bases; bases outside gene matches: 8.

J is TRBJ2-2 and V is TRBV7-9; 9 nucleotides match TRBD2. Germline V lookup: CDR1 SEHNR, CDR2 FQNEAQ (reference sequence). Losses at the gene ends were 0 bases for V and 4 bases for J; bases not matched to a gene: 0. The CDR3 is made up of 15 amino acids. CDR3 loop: CASSLASGGTGELFF. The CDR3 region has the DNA TGTGCCAGCAGCTTAGCTAGCGGGGGCACCGGGGAGCTGTTTTTT.

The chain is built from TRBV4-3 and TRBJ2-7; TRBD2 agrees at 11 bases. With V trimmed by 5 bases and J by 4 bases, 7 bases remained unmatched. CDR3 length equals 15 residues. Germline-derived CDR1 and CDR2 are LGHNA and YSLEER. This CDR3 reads CASSVLAGVTYEQYF. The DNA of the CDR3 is TGCGCCAGCAGCGTACTAGCGGGGGTTACGTACGAGCAGTACTTC.

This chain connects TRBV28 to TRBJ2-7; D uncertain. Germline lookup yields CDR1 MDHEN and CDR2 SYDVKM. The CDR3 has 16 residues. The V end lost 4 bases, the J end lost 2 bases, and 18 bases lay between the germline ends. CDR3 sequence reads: CASSSHPTSWAYEQYF. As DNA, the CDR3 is TGTGCCAGCAGTTCCCACCCGACAAGTTGGGCCTACGAGCAGTACTTC.

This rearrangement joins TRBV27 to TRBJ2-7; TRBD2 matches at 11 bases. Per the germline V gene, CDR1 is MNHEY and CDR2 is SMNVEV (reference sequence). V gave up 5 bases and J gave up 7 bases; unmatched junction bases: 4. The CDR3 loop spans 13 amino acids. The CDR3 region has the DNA TGTGCCAGCAGTGGGACTAGCGGACGGGAGCAGTACTTC. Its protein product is CASSGTSGREQYF.

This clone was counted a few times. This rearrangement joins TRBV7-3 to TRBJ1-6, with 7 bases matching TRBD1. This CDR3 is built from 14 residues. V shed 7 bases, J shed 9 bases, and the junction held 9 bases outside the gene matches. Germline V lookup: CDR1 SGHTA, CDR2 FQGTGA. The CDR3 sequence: CASTPDRTFSPLHF. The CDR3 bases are TGTGCCAGCACCCCGGACAGGACCTTTTCACCCCTCCACTTT.

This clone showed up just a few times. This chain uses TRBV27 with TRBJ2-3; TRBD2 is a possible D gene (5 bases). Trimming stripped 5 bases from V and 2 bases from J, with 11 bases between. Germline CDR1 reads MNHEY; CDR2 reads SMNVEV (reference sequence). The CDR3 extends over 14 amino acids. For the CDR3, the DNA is TGTGCCAGCAGTCAGGTGGGAGTCACAGATACGCAGTATTTT. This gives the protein CASSQVGVTDTQYF.

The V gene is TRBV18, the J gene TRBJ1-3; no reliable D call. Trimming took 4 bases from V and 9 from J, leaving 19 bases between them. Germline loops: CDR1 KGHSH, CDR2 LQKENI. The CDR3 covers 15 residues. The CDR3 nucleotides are TGTGCCAGCTCACAAGGACCACCGGACCAGGTCACCATATATTTT. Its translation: CASSQGPPDQVTIYF. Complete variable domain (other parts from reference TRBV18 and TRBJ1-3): NAGVMQNPRHLVRRRGQEARLRCSPMKGHSHVYWYRQLPEEGLKFMVYLQKENIIDESGMPKERFSAEFPKEGPSILRIQQVVRGDSAAYFCASSQGPPDQVTIYFGEGSWLTVV.

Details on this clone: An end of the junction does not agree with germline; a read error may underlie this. Here the CDR3 reads CASSNTGELFF. CDR3 sequence (DNA): TGTGCCAGCAGTAATACCGGGGAGCTGTTTTTT. The V call is TRBV19, the J call TRBJ2-2, with D hard to call. Germline lookup yields CDR1 LNHDA and CDR2 SQIVND (reference sequence). This CDR3 region has 11 residues.

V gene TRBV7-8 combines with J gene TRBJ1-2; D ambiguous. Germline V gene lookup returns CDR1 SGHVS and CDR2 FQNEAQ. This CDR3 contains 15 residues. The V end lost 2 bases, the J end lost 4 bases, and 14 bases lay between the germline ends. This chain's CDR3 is CASSLSHRGGYGYTF. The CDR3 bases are TGTGCCAGCAGCTTATCCCACCGTGGTGGCTATGGCTACACCTTC.

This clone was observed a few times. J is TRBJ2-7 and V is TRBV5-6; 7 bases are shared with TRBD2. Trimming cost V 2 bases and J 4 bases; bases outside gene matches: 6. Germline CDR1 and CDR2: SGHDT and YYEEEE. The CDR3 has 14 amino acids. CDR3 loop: CASSFGAGAYEQYF. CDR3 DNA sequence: TGTGCCAGCAGCTTCGGGGCGGGAGCATACGAGCAGTACTTC.

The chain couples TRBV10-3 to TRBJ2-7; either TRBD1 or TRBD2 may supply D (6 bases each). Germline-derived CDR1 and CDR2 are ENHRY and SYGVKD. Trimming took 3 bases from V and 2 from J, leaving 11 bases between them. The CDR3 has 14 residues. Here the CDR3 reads CAISDQGRPYEQYF. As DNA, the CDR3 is TGTGCCATCAGTGATCAGGGGAGGCCCTACGAGCAGTACTTC.